This T cell receptor (beta chain) was found in a study of human thymus T cells (TCRdb year 2020). Study-level background: TCR alpha and beta repertoires from fewer than ten infant thymus samples and a few related peripheral blood samples were characterized in the study. Donor ages ranged from about 7 to 244 days, and the cohort comprised six or seven male and a couple of female infants. The paper as a whole reports these results and caveats: On average, thymus samples yielded around 850,000 unique TCRB clonotypes, whereas blood samples yielded 65,000 to 100,000. The related research found that thymic TCR repertoires overlapped highly between unrelated individuals. Usage of V and J gene segments appeared to be biased in both the thymic and the peripheral blood repertoires.

The immunoSEQ multiplex PCR assay was used to amplify the TCRB and TCRAD loci from a standardized quantity of quality-controlled genomic DNA. The V(D)J region was spanned by amplicons of a length sufficient to cover the CDR3 and to identify V and J genes. Through the commercial immunoSEQ service, the amplicons were sequenced on an Illumina platform. On the study's bioinformatics: Primer bias and sequencing errors were corrected as previously described, and TCRAD and TCRB definitions were based on the IMGT database. Analysis of the repertoires was done with immunoSEQ Analyzer 3.0 and VDJTools and included basic statistics, V/J segment usage, diversity estimates, rarefaction and pairwise overlap. Diversity was estimated with Chao1, ChaoE, Efron-Thisted, Shannon and inverse Simpson indices, and also on datasets down-sampled to the smallest sample. Repertoire overlap used strict matching of CDR3 nucleotide sequence, V gene and J gene, with Jaccard-based multidimensional scaling clustering. Not all clones reach the TCRdb copy of this immuneACCESS table, which keeps in-frame sequences only. Checked studies attribute under half of the gap to unresolved V genes and leave the rest unexplained. The V and J calls and clone size come from that table; D and trimming were worked out from the DNA. Within this sample are some 80,000 clones, with about 96% of them counted one time only. 0.031% of the sample rests with the top ten.

Thymus tissue was collected as surgical resects that were removed during corrective cardiac surgery. The donors were immunologically healthy infants in Finland who had open corrective cardiac surgery for congenital heart defects. Thymocytes were released mechanically from tissue and stored at -70 °C as pellets of about 9-32 million cells. A QIAsymphony instrument was used to extract genomic DNA from frozen cell pellets. Via the germline V gene, CDR1 is SGHRS and CDR2 YFSETQ. The CDR3 sequence holds 16 residues, the cysteine and phenylalanine included. Of all the DNA, just the CDR3 is kept, 48 bases in frame from base 1. Trimming takes 1 base from V and 3 bases from J, and the germline ends sit 17 bases apart. As to this clone: Its antigen has not been determined. No base quality values were provided; no much bigger clone lies one nucleotide off.

The TCR was taken from a boy younger than two with a congenital heart defect but otherwise immunologically healthy. Recombination joined TRBV5-1 with TRBJ2-7, with a weak D call of TRBD1 (6 bases match). The sample taken for sequencing was thymus tissue. This receptor has the CDR3 CASSLWTVGPNYEQYF. The sequenced DNA is TGCGCCAGCAGCTTGTGGACAGTAGGGCCCAACTACGAGCAGTACTTC.